This TCR beta chain was identified during a study of cytomegalovirus exposure and HLA in healthy donors. Regarding the study as a whole: Analysis performed later found roughly 17,000 TCR beta sequences associated with HLA alleles at 0.05 false discovery rate.

PCR involved 60 Vbeta and 13 Jbeta primers. Libraries were prepared by immunoSEQ multiplex PCR; TCRdb keeps only in-frame clonotypes and omits some of them. This table holds 150,000 or so clones, more than 70% found once. The CDR3 length is 15 residues. Germline V lookup: CDR1 SGHVS, CDR2 FQNEAQ. V was cut by 3 bases and J by 5 bases, with 16 bases left in between. Regarding this clone: Its antigen is not known.

Source material: PBMCs. The chain uses TRBV7-8 and TRBJ2-5; perhaps TRBD2 as D (6 bases). The receptor was isolated from a male donor in good health and CMV-seronegative. CDR3 sequence reads: CASSLDLGGGETQYF. In nucleotides, the CDR3 is TGTGCCAGCAGCTTGGATCTGGGTGGGGGGGAGACCCAGTACTTC.